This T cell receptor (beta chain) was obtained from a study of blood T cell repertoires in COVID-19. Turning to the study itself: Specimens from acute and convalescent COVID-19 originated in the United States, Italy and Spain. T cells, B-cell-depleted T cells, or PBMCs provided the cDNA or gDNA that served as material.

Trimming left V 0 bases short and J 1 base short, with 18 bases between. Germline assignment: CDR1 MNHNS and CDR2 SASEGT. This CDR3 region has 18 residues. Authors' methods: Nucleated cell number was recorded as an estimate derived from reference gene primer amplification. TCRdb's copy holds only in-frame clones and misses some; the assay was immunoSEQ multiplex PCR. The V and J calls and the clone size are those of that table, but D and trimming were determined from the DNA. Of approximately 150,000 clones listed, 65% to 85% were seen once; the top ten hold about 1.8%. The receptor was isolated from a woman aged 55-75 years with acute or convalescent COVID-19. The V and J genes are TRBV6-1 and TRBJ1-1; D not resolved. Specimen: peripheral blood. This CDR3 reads CASSEALRRSPRNTEAFF. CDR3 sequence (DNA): TGTGCCAGCAGTGAAGCGCTTCGCAGGTCTCCCCGGAACACTGAAGCTTTCTTT.